This entry lists 9 T cell receptor beta chains sequenced from one sample in a study of a mutant IDH1 vaccine in newly diagnosed glioma. Time point noted: week 5, during vaccination. All doses held 300 ug of mutant IDH1 20-mer peptide, with topical imiquimod. Their antigens remain unidentified. Sequenced by immunoSEQ multiplex PCR; TCRdb stores in-frame clones only, minus some. The sample has some 60,000 clones, approximately 90% seen once; the top ten hold about 4.6%. Here the sequenced sample was PBMCs, taken from a glioma patient whose treatment included an IDH1 peptide vaccine. Receptors were obtained from a woman aged 40 to 49 with glioma.

This chain uses TRBV29-1 with TRBJ1-1, with D hard to call. Germline V lookup: CDR1 SQVTM, CDR2 ANQGSEA. The CDR3 length is 13 residues. V lost 2 bases, J lost 8 bases, and 15 bases lay in between. CDR3 in amino acids: CSVEHILRGEAFF. Here the CDR3 DNA reads TGCAGCGTTGAACACATCCTGAGAGGGGAAGCTTTCTTT.

The chain links TRBV6-5 to TRBJ2-5; D not certain. Trimming removed 4 bases at V and 1 base at J, with 7 bases between. The CDR3 loop spans 13 amino acids. Germline V lookup: CDR1 MNHEY, CDR2 SVGAGI. The CDR3 is CASSFGFQETQYF. The CDR3 DNA reads as TGTGCCAGCAGTTTTGGCTTCCAAGAGACCCAGTACTTC.

About this clone: The junction shows a germline mismatch at one end, possibly a read error. This chain links TRBV2 with TRBJ1-2; a possible D gene is TRBD1 (6 bases). CDR1 and CDR2 (germline): SNHLY, FYNNEI. CDR3 length: 15 amino acids. The DNA of the CDR3 is TGTGCCAGCAGGGAAGACAGGACCCCTAACTATGGCTACACCTTC. This codes for CASREDRTPNYGYTF.

This clone was detected only once. The rearrangement uses TRBV27 and TRBJ1-1; D uncertain. Germline V lookup: CDR1 MNHEY, CDR2 SMNVEV (reference sequence). The CDR3 totals 13 residues. The germline V and J ends were trimmed by 3 bases and 0 bases, with 5 bases remaining between them. DNA for the CDR3: TGTGCCAGCAGTTTCGAGGTGAACACTGAAGCTTTCTTT. It translates to CASSFEVNTEAFF.

The chain uses TRBV29-1 and TRBJ1-2; D ambiguous. The V gene's germline CDR1 is SQVTM and CDR2 ANQGSEA. The CDR3 totals 12 residues. Trimming left V 6 bases short and J 7 bases short, with 15 bases between. The CDR3 loop reads CSVAKSGTGYTF. For the CDR3, the DNA is TGCAGCGTAGCAAAATCGGGAACTGGCTACACCTTC.

A single count supports this clone. V gene TRBV13 combines with J gene TRBJ2-5; D is unresolved. V gave up 2 bases and J gave up 1 base, with 5 bases separating them. The CDR3 runs 13 residues. Germline V CDR1 and CDR2: PRHDT, FYEKMQ (reference sequence). CDR3 DNA sequence: TGTGCCAGCAGCTTACTCAGCCAAGAGACCCAGTACTTC. The encoded protein is CASSLLSQETQYF.

The CDR3 DNA follows: TGTGCCAGCAGTGTACAGGGAGATCAGCCCCAGCATTTT. Protein: CASSVQGDQPQHF. V is TRBV27 and J is TRBJ1-5, with a tentative D call TRBD1 (6 bases). The V end was cut by 5 bases, the J end by 5 bases, with 10 bases between. The CDR3 is made up of 13 amino acids. The germline V gene has CDR1 MNHEY and CDR2 SMNVEV (reference sequence).

In nucleotides, the CDR3 is TGTGCCAGCAGCAGGGCTACGGGCAATCAGCCCCAGCATTTT. Translation gives CASSRATGNQPQHF. J is TRBJ1-5 and V is TRBV28; D perhaps matches TRBD1 (5 bases). The CDR3 consists of 14 residues. With 6 bases removed from V and 2 bases from J, the gap between germline ends came to 11 bases. Per the germline V gene, CDR1 is MDHEN and CDR2 is SYDVKM.

CDR3 DNA sequence: TGTGCCAGTCGCAACTCGCAGGTGGACTATGGCTACACCTTC. Amino acids: CASRNSQVDYGYTF. This sequence joins TRBV19 and TRBJ1-2; D remains ambiguous. The germline V gene encodes CDR1 LNHDA and CDR2 SQIVND (reference sequence). V was cut by 8 bases and J by 3 bases, with 16 bases left in between. This CDR3 spans 14 amino acids.